This T cell receptor (beta chain) was captured by sequencing in a study of blood T cell repertoires in COVID-19. Study background: Sites in the United States, Italy and Spain provided acute and convalescent COVID-19 samples. PBMCs, B-cell-depleted T cells, or T cells were the source of the cDNA or gDNA that made up the material.

Authors' data handling: Reference gene primers were amplified, and this amplification served to estimate nucleated cell counts. Some clones are missing from TCRdb's copy, which holds only in-frame ones; the method was immunoSEQ multiplex PCR. D and trimming were read from the DNA, whereas the V and J calls and clone size are those reported in that table. The table has 57,000 or so clones, around nine tenths seen once. The V gene's germline CDR1 is SNHLY and CDR2 FYNNEI. Deletions cut 3 bases from V and 0 bases from J, with 10 bases between. The CDR3 is made up of 15 amino acids. The sequence derives from a woman in her fifties or sixties with active or convalescent COVID-19. V gene TRBV2 combines with J gene TRBJ2-3, with D possibly matching TRBD2 (5 bases). The sample comprised peripheral blood. CDR3: CASSDGLGSTDTQYF. The CDR3 bases are TGTGCCAGCAGTGATGGACTGGGGAGCACAGATACGCAGTATTTT.